This paragraph reports one T cell receptor (beta chain). Its antigen is not identified. CDR1 SGHAT and CDR2 FQNNGV come from the germline V gene. V was clipped by 5 bases and J by 1 base, with 17 bases between them. CDR3 size: 16 residues. Measured with immunoSEQ multiplex PCR; TCRdb has only the in-frame clones, and not every one. The data contain 2 million to 2.5 million clones, approximately 93% of them singletons. The data were obtained in a study of shared clonotypes between healthy human individuals. Study-wide results and limits: Sharing across four donors was highest in naive CD4 (about 5%) and lowest in memory CD8 (around 0.4%).

The source material was naive CD4+ T cells from PBMCs. As to subset: CD45RA+ positively selected. The J gene is TRBJ2-5, the V gene TRBV11-2; unclear D gene. The source is a man younger than 35 in good health. Some clones in this sample may be carry-over from other donors' samples. DNA for the CDR3: TGTGCCAGCAGCCCCAGTGTATTGTGGGGCCAAGAGACCCAGTACTTC. As protein: CASSPSVLWGQETQYF.